These 19 T cell receptor beta chains were sequenced from one sample in a study of blood T cell repertoires in COVID-19. Sequencing was performed with immunoSEQ multiplex PCR; in TCRdb, only in-frame clones are kept and a portion is missing. This sample has 15,000 to 20,000 clones, with around nine tenths found just once. What was sequenced was peripheral blood. All receptors come from a man aged 60 to 75 with active COVID-19.

The rearrangement joins TRBV9 to TRBJ2-1; D is perhaps TRBD2 (6 bases). V lost 1 base and J 8 bases, leaving 10 bases between the germline ends. The CDR3 length is 13 residues. Germline V gene sequence: CDR1 SGDLS, CDR2 YYNGEE. Written as DNA, the CDR3 is TGTGCCAGCAGCGTAACCCGCGGGGATGAGCAGTTCTTC. This gives the protein CASSVTRGDEQFF.

The chain couples TRBV5-1 to TRBJ1-1, with D possibly matching TRBD1 (5 bases). The V and J ends lost 0 bases and 1 base respectively, with 13 bases between them. The CDR3 is 16 amino acids. Germline-derived CDR1 and CDR2 are SGHRS and YFSETQ. The CDR3 here is CASSLAWGRSNTEAFF. The CDR3 DNA follows: TGCGCCAGCAGCTTGGCCTGGGGCCGATCGAACACTGAAGCTTTCTTT. Using reference TRBV5-1 and TRBJ1-1 for the parts outside the CDR3, the full variable domain is KAGVTQTPRYLIKTRGQQVTLSCSPISGHRSVSWYQQTPGQGLQFLFEYFSETQRNKGNFPGRFSGRQFSNSRSEMNVSTLELGDSALYLCASSLAWGRSNTEAFFGQGTRLTVV.

J is TRBJ1-1 and V is TRBV9, with D possibly matching TRBD1 (5 bases). Between the trimmed V and J ends, which lost 0 bases and 3 bases, there was a span of 6 bases. This CDR3 region has 13 residues. Looked up from germline, CDR1 is SGDLS and CDR2 is YYNGEE. CDR3 sequence (DNA): TGTGCCAGCAGCGTAGGGGGGGACACTGAAGCTTTCTTT. Translated, it gives CASSVGGDTEAFF. Supplemented by reference TRBV9 and TRBJ1-1, the full variable domain reads DSGVTQTPKHLITATGQRVTLRCSPRSGDLSVYWYQQSLDQGLQFLIQYYNGEERAKGNILERFSAQQFPDLHSELNLSSLELGDSALYFCASSVGGDTEAFFGQGTRLTVV.

This clone was picked up one time. The CDR3 DNA sequence: TGCGCCAGCAGCGAGGGGGTAGCTGGGACAGATTTCACTGAAGCTTTCTTT. Amino acids: CASSEGVAGTDFTEAFF. The V and J genes are TRBV5-1 and TRBJ1-1, with 7 bases that match TRBD1. This CDR3 spans 17 amino acids. CDR1 and CDR2 (germline): SGHRS, YFSETQ. Germline trimming cut 4 bases from V and 4 bases from J; bases unmatched to any gene: 16.

The chain has TRBV2 and TRBJ2-7; D is possibly TRBD2 (6 bases). The CDR3 is 15 residues long. Trimming took 2 bases from V and 2 from J, leaving 13 bases between them. Germline V lookup: CDR1 SNHLY, CDR2 FYNNEI. This CDR3 is CASSEYSGVPYEQYF. The CDR3, as DNA: TGTGCCAGCAGTGAATATTCGGGGGTTCCCTACGAGCAGTACTTC.

This clone was seen only once. V is TRBV11-2 and J is TRBJ2-2; tentatively, D is TRBD1 (5 bases). Trimming shortened V by 11 bases and J by 0 bases, and 13 bases separated the two germline ends. This CDR3 has 14 amino acids. Germline CDR1 SGHAT, CDR2 FQNNGV. CDR3 loop: CAFREHPNTGELFF. CDR3 DNA sequence: TGTGCCTTCAGGGAACACCCGAACACCGGGGAGCTGTTTTTT.

The V and J genes are TRBV12-5 and TRBJ2-4; 10 bases agree with TRBD1. V trimming: 1 base; J trimming: 8 bases; junction bases outside the gene matches: 2. Germline assignment: CDR1 LGHNT and CDR2 FRNRAP. The CDR3 length is 14 residues. The CDR3 is CASGLGQGADIQYF. The CDR3 DNA follows: TGTGCTAGTGGTTTGGGACAGGGGGCTGACATTCAGTACTTC.

The chain links TRBV18 to TRBJ2-7; a weak D match, TRBD2 (5 bases). From germline, CDR1 is KGHSH and CDR2 LQKENI. Trimming stripped 1 base from V and 2 bases from J, with 21 bases between. The CDR3 has 18 residues. The CDR3 DNA follows: TGTGCCAGCTCACCACAGGACTCCCGGGGATCCCCAACCTACGAGCAGTACTTC. This translates into CASSPQDSRGSPTYEQYF.

This sequence joins TRBV13 and TRBJ2-7; maybe TRBD2 (5 bases). CDR3 length equals 13 residues. The germline gives CDR1 PRHDT, CDR2 FYEKMQ (reference sequence). With 5 bases removed from V and 7 bases from J, the gap between germline ends came to 15 bases. The CDR3 sequence is CASSPAGVREQYF. CDR3 in DNA: TGTGCCAGCAGCCCGGCGGGCGTGAGGGAGCAGTACTTC.

This clone is a singleton in its sample. The chain uses TRBV7-9 and TRBJ1-6; TRBD1 matches 7 bases. V lost 2 bases and J lost 11; bases outside the gene matches: 9. The germline V gene has CDR1 SEHNR and CDR2 FQNEAQ (reference sequence). This CDR3 comprises 15 residues. The DNA of the CDR3 is TGTGCCAGCAGCTTATCGGACAGGACGGCGGCACCCCTCCACTTT. The encoded protein is CASSLSDRTAAPLHF.

The gene calls are TRBV7-9 and TRBJ2-3; 12 bases are a match to TRBD2. The germline V gene has CDR1 SEHNR and CDR2 FQNEAQ (reference sequence). Trimming removed 5 bases from V and 1 base from J; junction bases left unmatched: 7. The CDR3 is made up of 17 amino acids. The CDR3 region has the DNA TGTGCCAGCAGCAAAAGACTAGCGGGGGTCCGCACAGATACGCAGTATTTT. Protein sequence: CASSKRLAGVRTDTQYF.

The J gene is TRBJ2-1, the V gene TRBV7-9; 9 bases agree with TRBD2. Germline CDR1 reads SEHNR; CDR2 reads FQNEAQ (reference sequence). V dropped 3 bases and J dropped 1; count of bases not matched to a gene: 4. The CDR3 covers 16 residues. The CDR3 nucleotides are TGTGCCAGCAGCTTCGAGCGGGGGGTATCCTACAATGAGCAGTTCTTC. Translation: CASSFERGVSYNEQFF. Supplemented by reference TRBV7-9 and TRBJ2-1, the full variable domain reads DTGVSQNPRHKITKRGQNVTFRCDPISEHNRLYWYRQTLGQGPEFLTYFQNEAQLEKSRLLSDRFSAERPKGSFSTLEIQRTEQGDSAMYLCASSFERGVSYNEQFFGPGTRLTVL.

This chain links TRBV6-5 with TRBJ2-7, with D perhaps TRBD1 (5 bases). The germline gives CDR1 MNHEY, CDR2 SVGAGI. Between the trimmed V and J ends, which lost 5 bases and 0 bases, there was a span of 8 bases. CDR3 length: 13 amino acids. The CDR3 DNA is TGTGCCAGCAGTCCGCAGGGCTCCTACGAGCAGTACGTC. Translated, it gives CASSPQGSYEQYV.

The chain has TRBV15 and TRBJ2-3; D is uncertain. CDR1 and CDR2 (germline): LNHNV, YYDKDF (reference sequence). Trimming took 0 bases from V and 4 from J, leaving 5 bases between them. This CDR3 region has 13 residues. The CDR3: CATSRDPADTQYF. For the CDR3, the DNA is TGTGCCACCAGCAGAGATCCCGCAGATACGCAGTATTTT.

The chain recombines TRBV5-1 with TRBJ1-2; 8 bases line up with TRBD1. V was pared by 4 bases and J by 6 bases, with 11 bases of the junction left unmatched. The germline gives CDR1 SGHRS, CDR2 YFSETQ. The CDR3 is 15 residues long. CDR3 DNA sequence: TGCGCCAGCAGCACCCGGGACAGGATCGGTAATGGCTACACCTTC. Protein sequence: CASSTRDRIGNGYTF.

The gene calls are TRBV5-4 and TRBJ2-5; 13 bases fit TRBD2. The CDR3 totals 17 residues. Per the germline V gene, CDR1 is SGHNT and CDR2 is YYREEE (reference sequence). Losses at the gene ends were 4 bases for V and 5 bases for J; bases not matched to a gene: 11. CDR3 sequence reads: CASSLPGTSGAEETQYF. DNA for the CDR3: TGTGCCAGCAGCCTCCCTGGGACTAGCGGGGCGGAGGAGACCCAGTACTTC.

The rearrangement uses TRBV5-1 and TRBJ2-3; 7 bases are shared with TRBD1. CDR1 is SGHRS, CDR2 YFSETQ, per germline. The V gene end was trimmed by 4 bases and the J gene end by 4 bases; junction bases not matched to a gene: 12. The CDR3 runs 16 residues. The CDR3 region has the DNA TGCGCCAGCAGCACCCTGACAGGGAGTATCGCAGATACGCAGTATTTT. It encodes CASSTLTGSIADTQYF.

The chain joins TRBV9 to TRBJ2-7; 7 bases are a match to TRBD1. The CDR3 is 15 residues long. Germline CDR1 SGDLS, CDR2 YYNGEE. Losses at the gene ends were 5 bases for V and 2 bases for J; bases not matched to a gene: 10. CDR3 sequence: CASSLRDSKTYEQYF. As DNA, the CDR3 is TGTGCCAGCAGTTTACGGGACAGTAAAACCTACGAGCAGTACTTC.

The rearrangement joins TRBV14 to TRBJ1-2; D remains unclear. V lost 1 base, J lost 8 bases, and 17 bases lay in between. Germline V gene lookup returns CDR1 SGHDN and CDR2 FVKESK. The CDR3 sequence is 15 residues long. As DNA, the CDR3 is TGTGCCAGCAGCCAAGGGGGTAGGAGGAGGTTCGGCTACACCTTC. This gives the protein CASSQGGRRRFGYTF.